These 20 T cell receptor beta chains were all obtained from the same sample, sequenced in a study of PD-1 blockade in classical Hodgkin lymphoma. All patients experienced relapse after autologous stem cell transplantation, and brentuximab vedotin exposure was variable. This table comes from immunoSEQ multiplex PCR, and its TCRdb copy is limited to in-frame clones, with some not included. The sample consists of over 50,000 clones, roughly 80% of them appearing once. The sample was peripheral blood mononuclear cells (PBMCs), taken at baseline. Receptors originate from a human donor with classical Hodgkin lymphoma.

V is TRBV7-2 and J is TRBJ1-2; 8 positions agree with TRBD1. CDR1 and CDR2 from the germline V gene are SGHTA and FQGNSA. The ends lost 5 bases at V and 8 bases at J; junction bases unmatched: 10. The CDR3 has 14 residues. The CDR3 nucleotides are TGTGCCAGCAGCCCCGCCCAGGGGGCCGGGGGCTACACCTTC. Protein product: CASSPAQGAGGYTF.

The J gene is TRBJ2-2, the V gene TRBV7-3; 9 bases fit TRBD2. CDR3 size: 15 residues. The V gene's germline CDR1 is SGHTA and CDR2 FQGTGA. After removal of 2 bases from V and 3 bases from J, the junction contained 1 base not matched to a gene. This chain's CDR3 is CASSLLAGDTGELFF. Here the CDR3 DNA reads TGTGCCAGCAGCTTATTAGCGGGAGACACCGGGGAGCTGTTTTTT. Full variable domain (missing parts from reference TRBV7-3 and TRBJ2-2): GAGVSQTPSNKVTEKGKYVELRCDPISGHTALYWYRQSLGQGPEFLIYFQGTGAADDSGLPNDRFFAVRPEGSVSTLKIQRTERGDSAVYLCASSLLAGDTGELFFGEGSRLTVL.

The chain couples TRBV25-1 to TRBJ2-7; tentatively, D is TRBD2 (6 bases). The CDR3 is 15 residues long. Germline V lookup: CDR1 MGHDK, CDR2 SYGVNS. V was clipped by 3 bases and J by 0 bases, with 12 bases between them. As DNA, the CDR3 is TGTGCCAGCAGTGACCCGGTAGCGGTCTCCTACGAGCAGTACTTC. This gives the protein CASSDPVAVSYEQYF.

CDR3 DNA: TGTGCCAGCAGTTTACACACAGGGGGATACGAGCAGTACTTC. Protein: CASSLHTGGYEQYF. V gene TRBV27 combines with J gene TRBJ2-7, with 8 bases that match TRBD1. V gave up 2 bases and J gave up 4 bases; unmatched junction bases: 4. In germline, CDR1 is MNHEY, CDR2 SMNVEV (reference sequence). This CDR3 comprises 14 residues.

The rearrangement uses TRBV7-8 and TRBJ1-2; D is uncertain. Germline lookup yields CDR1 SGHVS and CDR2 FQNEAQ. This CDR3 has 13 residues. The germline V and J ends were trimmed by 1 base and 7 bases, with 10 bases remaining between them. DNA for the CDR3: TGTGCCAGCAGCTTAGGGCCCGCGGGTGGCTACACCTTC. Protein product: CASSLGPAGGYTF. The variable domain in full, with the rest retrieved from reference TRBV7-8 and TRBJ1-2, is GAGVSQSPRYKVAKRGQDVALRCDPISGHVSLFWYQQALGQGPEFLTYFQNEAQLDKSGLPSDRFFAERPEGSVSTLKIQRTQQEDSAVYLCASSLGPAGGYTFGSGTRLTVV.

V and J are TRBV7-2 and TRBJ1-4, with D unresolved. Trimming pared 8 bases from V and 10 bases from J, leaving 17 bases between. This CDR3 has 13 amino acids. The germline CDR1 and CDR2 sequences are SGHTA and FQGNSA. The DNA for the CDR3 is TGTGCCAGCTCAGAAGGGCGGGGAGGAAAACTGTTTTTT. Translating it yields CASSEGRGGKLFF.

The J gene is TRBJ1-2, the V gene TRBV13; 7 bases fit TRBD1. CDR1 is PRHDT and CDR2 is FYEKMQ in the germline V gene (reference sequence). Trimming cost V 0 bases and J 7 bases; bases outside gene matches: 5. The CDR3 runs to 14 residues. The CDR3 coding sequence is TGTGCCAGCAGCTTAGGGACAGGGAGGGGTGGCTACACCTTC. As protein: CASSLGTGRGGYTF.

The J gene is TRBJ2-7, the V gene TRBV10-2; D may match TRBD1 or TRBD2 (5 bases each). This CDR3 has 13 residues. Germline V gene lookup returns CDR1 WSHSY and CDR2 SAAADI. The V end lost 7 bases, the J end lost 6 bases, and 16 bases lay between the germline ends. The CDR3 sequence: CASTWGNSFEQYV. The CDR3 nucleotides are TGCGCCAGCACCTGGGGGAATTCGTTCGAGCAGTACGTC.

This clone was picked up one time. The chain employs TRBV2 and TRBJ2-7; 7 bases align to TRBD1. V lost 8 bases and J lost 0; bases outside the gene matches: 4. Per germline, CDR1 SNHLY and CDR2 FYNNEI. This CDR3 is built from 13 residues. The CDR3 DNA is TGTGCCAGCGTTAGGGACAGCTCCTACGAGCAGTACTTC. Protein product: CASVRDSSYEQYF.

V gene TRBV7-9 combines with J gene TRBJ2-3, with a possible D match to TRBD1 (5 bases). CDR1 is SEHNR and CDR2 is FQNEAQ in the germline V gene (reference sequence). This CDR3 region has 14 residues. Trimming removed 5 bases from V and 2 bases from J, with 11 bases in between. CDR3: CASSIMTDTDTQYF. CDR3 bases: TGTGCCAGCAGCATAATGACAGACACAGATACGCAGTATTTT.

The V and J genes are TRBV6-1 and TRBJ2-7; a weak D match, TRBD2 (6 bases). Trimming stripped 1 base from V and 3 bases from J, with 10 bases between. The germline V gene has CDR1 MNHNS and CDR2 SASEGT. CDR3 length equals 14 residues. The CDR3 nucleotides read TGTGCCAGCAGTGAAGGTTGGCGGGACTACGAGCAGTACGTC. This gives the protein CASSEGWRDYEQYV.

The chain couples TRBV12-5 to TRBJ1-4, with TRBD1 as a possible D gene (6 bases). V gave up 6 bases and J gave up 4 bases, with 9 bases separating them. The CDR3 spans 13 residues. Germline CDR1 reads LGHNT; CDR2 reads FRNRAP. CDR3 protein: CASGRDINEKLFF. As DNA, the CDR3 is TGTGCTAGTGGGAGGGACATTAATGAAAAACTGTTTTTT.

Only one count was recorded for this clone. V usage is TRBV5-6 and J usage is TRBJ2-3; 8 bases agree with TRBD2. V lost 4 bases to trimming and J lost 4 bases; unmatched junction nucleotides: 8. From germline, CDR1 is SGHDT and CDR2 YYEEEE. This CDR3 has 15 amino acids. This CDR3 reads CASSPTSGQADTQYF. In DNA, the CDR3 is TGTGCCAGCAGCCCAACTAGCGGTCAGGCAGATACGCAGTATTTT.

The gene calls are TRBV7-9 and TRBJ1-1; D unclear. The V end was cut by 4 bases, the J end by 5 bases, with 11 bases between. The CDR3 is 13 amino acids. CDR1 is SEHNR and CDR2 is FQNEAQ in the germline V gene (reference sequence). Here the CDR3 DNA reads TGTGCCAGCAGCTCCCTTCCGGGGACTGAAGCTTTCTTT. Its translation is CASSSLPGTEAFF.

This clone was counted only a few times. This chain connects TRBV7-9 to TRBJ1-3, with a weak D call TRBD1 (6 bases). The CDR3 is 11 amino acids. The germline gives CDR1 SEHNR, CDR2 FQNEAQ (reference sequence). The CDR3 region is CASGGRNTIYF. DNA of the CDR3: TGTGCTTCTGGGGGCCGAAACACCATATATTTT.

This clone was observed a few times. The chain uses TRBV11-3 and TRBJ2-2; D might be TRBD2 (6 bases). Trimming removed 5 bases from V and 0 bases from J, with 10 bases in between. The germline CDR1 and CDR2 sequences are SGHNT and YENEEA. This CDR3 spans 15 amino acids. The CDR3 sequence is CASSRGGTNTGELFF. The CDR3 bases are TGTGCCAGCAGCCGTGGAGGGACGAACACCGGGGAGCTGTTTTTT.

This clone was recorded only once. V usage is TRBV4-3 and J usage is TRBJ2-1; 10 positions agree with TRBD2. Germline V gives CDR1 LGHNA, CDR2 YSLEER. Unmatched junction bases numbered 3, after V lost 0 bases and J lost 7 bases. CDR3 length equals 15 residues. The CDR3 loop reads CASSQDPAGGNEQFF. CDR3 in DNA: TGCGCCAGCAGCCAAGATCCAGCGGGAGGGAATGAGCAGTTCTTC.

This chain uses TRBV29-1 with TRBJ1-4; D unclear. Trimming cost V 5 bases and J 0 bases, with 7 bases left between them. The CDR3 length is 13 residues. The germline gives CDR1 SQVTM, CDR2 ANQGSEA. CDR3: CSVRTSTNEKLFF. Here the CDR3 DNA reads TGCAGCGTTAGGACTTCAACTAATGAAAAACTGTTTTTT.

The chain employs TRBV5-1 and TRBJ2-7; no firm D call. Germline V gene data show CDR1 as SGHRS and CDR2 as YFSETQ. Trimming took off 1 base at V and 3 bases at J, with 11 bases between the two ends. The CDR3 is made up of 14 amino acids. Written as DNA, the CDR3 is TGCGCCAGCAGCTTGATAGGCTCAGACTACGAGCAGTACGTC. It translates to CASSLIGSDYEQYV.

The J gene is TRBJ1-3, the V gene TRBV19; no reliable D call. The V gene's germline CDR1 is LNHDA and CDR2 SQIVND (reference sequence). The germline V and J ends were trimmed by 2 bases and 4 bases, with 9 bases remaining between them. This CDR3 region has 14 residues. CDR3 in amino acids: CASSIRTDGNTIYF. CDR3 nucleotide sequence: TGTGCCAGTAGTATAAGGACCGACGGAAACACCATATATTTT.